This TCR beta chain was sequenced for a study of CD4 T cells in relation to SARS-CoV-2 and coronaviruses. General study findings and limits: Around 62% of donors had memory CD4+ clonotypes crossrecognizing SARS-CoV-2 and common cold coronavirus spike.

To note about this clone: Its antigen is undetermined.

CD4 enrichment then naive enrichment separated naive from memory CD4+ cells. Survey-level TCR-beta sequencing used DNA from CEF-cultured naive and memory CD4+ T cells. TCRdb's table, derived via immunoSEQ multiplex PCR, lists solely in-frame clones and lacks some. The sample contains 35,000 to 50,000 clones, roughly 87% of which appear only once. The clonotype comes from an adult with COVID-19. Sequencing was performed on naive CD4+ T cells from PBMCs, cultured in vitro. This sample's subset: naive CD4+ T cells isolated by negative enrichment.

CDR3 region: CASSASPLGDTQYF. CDR3 bases: TGTGCCAGCTCCGCTTCGCCCCTCGGAGATACGCAGTATTTT. The chain is built from TRBV11-2 and TRBJ2-3; D ambiguous. V lost 8 bases and J 5 bases, leaving 17 bases between the germline ends. Germline V gene lookup returns CDR1 SGHAT and CDR2 FQNNGV. The CDR3 has 14 residues.